The sequence of this TCR beta chain was determined in a study of blood T cell repertoires in COVID-19. Overall study: Samples taken during acute and convalescent COVID-19 were collected in the United States, Italy and Spain. PBMCs, B-cell-depleted T cells, or T cells were the source of the cDNA or gDNA that made up the material.

Patients from Seattle were sampled longitudinally, starting during active infection. V lost 4 bases to trimming and J lost 3 bases, with 6 bases between them. Germline CDR1 is SQVTM and CDR2 is ANQGSEA. This CDR3 comprises 11 residues. In the source study's methods: For nucleated cells, counts were estimated from reference gene primer amplification. The method was immunoSEQ multiplex PCR; TCRdb's version includes in-frame clones alone and lacks a portion of them. D and trimming come from the DNA, and the V and J calls and clone size come from that table. The sample has 200,000 to 250,000 clones, approximately 85% seen once.

This TCR was sampled from a man aged 45-60 years with COVID-19, enrolled during active disease. The rearrangement links TRBV29-1 to TRBJ2-5, with unresolved D. Sequencing was carried out using peripheral blood. CDR3 sequence: CSVGGEETQYF. The CDR3 nucleotides are TGCAGCGTTGGTGGAGAAGAGACCCAGTACTTC.